The 19 T cell receptor beta chains below were found in one sample sequenced in a study of blood T cell repertoires in COVID-19. Produced via immunoSEQ multiplex PCR; TCRdb's table is partial and in-frame only. In the table there are 150,000 to 200,000 clones, roughly 80% of which are singletons. What was sequenced was PBMCs or T cells enriched from blood (not recorded which). The receptors here all came from a woman in her sixties or seventies with acute COVID-19.

DNA of the CDR3: TGCGCCAGCAGCCGAGGACAGGGATACACCTTC. As protein: CASSRGQGYTF. The chain uses TRBV4-3 and TRBJ1-2, with 8 bases that match TRBD1. CDR1 is LGHNA and CDR2 is YSLEER in the germline V gene. The J segment lost 11 bases and the V segment lost 4 bases, leaving 3 bases of the junction unmatched. The CDR3 has 11 amino acids.

The rearrangement joins TRBV5-6 to TRBJ1-1; D might be TRBD1 (5 bases). CDR1 and CDR2 (germline): SGHDT, YYEEEE. Between the trimmed V and J ends, which lost 5 bases and 7 bases, there was a span of 24 bases. CDR3 length: 16 residues. CDR3 bases: TGTGCCAGCAGTTTTCCAGGTGGTTTGGGGCGGATTGAAGCTTTCTTT. It codes for CASSFPGGLGRIEAFF.

The CDR3 DNA reads as TGCGCCAGCAGCTTCCGGGACAGCTCCTATGAGCAGTTCTTC. It is translated as CASSFRDSSYEQFF. V usage is TRBV5-1 and J usage is TRBJ2-1; 7 bases are shared with TRBD1. CDR3 length: 14 amino acids. With 2 bases clipped from V and 8 bases from J, the junction kept 7 bases outside the gene matches. Per the germline V gene, CDR1 is SGHRS and CDR2 is YFSETQ. The entire variable domain, with the rest obtained from reference TRBV5-1 and TRBJ2-1, is as follows: KAGVTQTPRYLIKTRGQQVTLSCSPISGHRSVSWYQQTPGQGLQFLFEYFSETQRNKGNFPGRFSGRQFSNSRSEMNVSTLELGDSALYLCASSFRDSSYEQFFGPGTRLTVL.

This clone was counted between two and nine times. V usage is TRBV6-5 and J usage is TRBJ1-2; D unclear. This CDR3 is built from 15 residues. V was cut by 2 bases and J by 0 bases, with 10 bases left in between. Germline V gives CDR1 MNHEY, CDR2 SVGAGI. As DNA, the CDR3 is TGTGCCAGCAGTTACCAGAGGGAGGCTAACTATGGCTACACCTTC. It is translated as CASSYQREANYGYTF.

The chain employs TRBV10-3 and TRBJ2-5; possible D gene TRBD2, 6 bases. The V gene lost 6 bases and the J gene lost 2 bases, with 10 bases spanning the gap. This CDR3 has 13 amino acids. Per the germline V gene, CDR1 is ENHRY and CDR2 is SYGVKD. CDR3 coding DNA: TGTGCCATCAGCCGTAGCGGTCAAGAGACCCAGTACTTC. Translated, it gives CAISRSGQETQYF.

The chain combines TRBV19 with TRBJ1-2; 7 bases line up with TRBD1. V shed 6 bases, J shed 3 bases, and the junction held 16 bases outside the gene matches. Germline V gene data show CDR1 as LNHDA and CDR2 as SQIVND (reference sequence). The CDR3 loop spans 17 amino acids. The CDR3 is CASSAPRQGKDDYGYTF. In DNA form, the CDR3 reads TGTGCCAGTAGCGCCCCGAGACAGGGAAAAGATGACTATGGCTACACCTTC.

The V gene is TRBV21-1, the J gene TRBJ2-5; the table names TRBD1, a call not compared with the DNA. TRBV21-1 is described as a pseudogene. The CDR3 has 16 amino acids. CDR3 sequence (DNA): TGTGCCAGCAGCAAAGACCAGGGGGCGCTGGGGGAGACCCAGTACTTC. Translated: CASSKDQGALGETQYF.

J is TRBJ1-1 and V is TRBV7-2, with TRBD1 as a possible D gene (5 bases). Germline V gene data show CDR1 as SGHTA and CDR2 as FQGNSA. V dropped 1 base and J dropped 5 bases, with 14 bases sitting between them. There are 15 residues in the CDR3. DNA of the CDR3: TGTGCCAGCAGCTTAGATGGCAGCCCAGGGACTGAAGCTTTCTTT. This sequence encodes CASSLDGSPGTEAFF.

This clone appeared a single time. V gene TRBV24-1 combines with J gene TRBJ1-2; 7 bases line up with TRBD1. The CDR3 consists of 13 residues. CDR1 is KGHDR, CDR2 SFDVKD, per germline. The CDR3 spells CATRDSQSYGYTF. DNA for the CDR3: TGTGCGACCCGGGACAGCCAGAGCTATGGCTACACCTTC.

The chain recombines TRBV21-1 with TRBJ1-1. TRBV21-1 is a documented pseudogene. The CDR3 length is 12 residues. CDR3 region: CASRGGLTEAFF. For the CDR3, the DNA is TGTGCCAGCAGGGGGGGGCTAACTGAAGCTTTCTTT.

The chain carries TRBV6-6 and TRBJ1-2; D may be TRBD1 (5 bases). Germline CDR1 MNHNY, CDR2 SVGAGI (reference sequence). The CDR3 runs 12 residues. The V and J ends lost 8 bases and 4 bases respectively, with 11 bases between them. The chain's CDR3 is CASQQVPYGYTF. CDR3 bases: TGTGCCAGCCAACAGGTCCCCTATGGCTACACCTTC.

J is TRBJ1-2 and V is TRBV7-6, with 7 nucleotides matching TRBD1. The CDR3 has 14 residues. CDR1 and CDR2 from the germline V gene are SGHVS and FNYEAQ. With V trimmed by 5 bases and J by 4 bases, 7 bases remained unmatched. CDR3 DNA sequence: TGTGCCAGCAGCGCCAGACAGGGTCCCTATGGCTACACCTTC. Residues: CASSARQGPYGYTF.

CDR3 sequence (DNA): TGCAGCGTGAGACAGGGGGAGGAGACCCAGTACTTC. Translating gives CSVRQGEETQYF. The J gene is TRBJ2-5, the V gene TRBV29-1; 9 positions match TRBD1. This CDR3 comprises 12 residues. The germline CDR1 and CDR2 sequences are SQVTM and ANQGSEA. V was clipped by 6 bases and J by 5 bases; unmatched bases: 4.

In DNA, the CDR3 is TGTGCCATCAGTGAGTCCTCCGTTACGAACACCGGGGAGCTGTTTTTT. It is translated as CAISESSVTNTGELFF. The J gene is TRBJ2-2, the V gene TRBV10-3; D is uncertain. This CDR3 has 16 amino acids. Germline values: CDR1 ENHRY, CDR2 SYGVKD. The germline V and J ends were trimmed by 0 bases and 0 bases, with 8 bases remaining between them.

The chain's CDR3 is CASSRVQGTYGYTF. DNA for the CDR3: TGTGCCAGCAGTAGGGTCCAGGGTACCTATGGCTACACCTTC. The chain has TRBV6-5 and TRBJ1-2; possible D gene TRBD1, 5 bases. The CDR3 sequence is 14 residues long. V lost 5 bases and J 4 bases, leaving 14 bases between the germline ends. Per germline, CDR1 MNHEY and CDR2 SVGAGI.

V and J are TRBV4-1 and TRBJ1-6; 7 positions agree with TRBD1. The CDR3 consists of 12 residues. Germline CDR1 and CDR2: MGHRA and YSYEKL. V lost 3 bases to trimming and J lost 18 bases; unmatched junction nucleotides: 8. CDR3 in DNA: TGCGCCAGCAGCCACCGGGACAGCGAGTACCACTTT. This translates into CASSHRDSEYHF.

The rearrangement uses TRBV4-3 and TRBJ2-6; 8 nucleotides agree with TRBD1. V lost 2 bases to trimming and J lost 0 bases; unmatched junction nucleotides: 6. CDR1 and CDR2 from the germline V gene are LGHNA and YSLEER. This CDR3 comprises 18 residues. The CDR3: CASSQLTGGGSGANVLTF. In nucleotides, the CDR3 is TGCGCCAGCAGCCAACTAACAGGGGGAGGCTCTGGGGCCAACGTCCTGACTTTC.

This clone was seen only once. The V call is TRBV7-2, the J call TRBJ1-1; D remains unclear. V dropped 1 base and J dropped 0 bases, with 15 bases sitting between them. CDR3 size: 17 residues. Looked up from germline, CDR1 is SGHTA and CDR2 is FQGNSA. CDR3 sequence (DNA): TGTGCCAGCAGCTTAGGACTACCTCCCGCTATGAACACTGAAGCTTTCTTT. This gives the protein CASSLGLPPAMNTEAFF. Combining the CDR3 with reference TRBV7-2 and TRBJ1-1 gives the whole variable domain GAGVSQSPSNKVTEKGKDVELRCDPISGHTALYWYRQSLGQGLEFLIYFQGNSAPDKSGLPSDRFSAERTGGSVSTLTIQRTQQEDSAVYLCASSLGLPPAMNTEAFFGQGTRLTVV.

A note on this clone: Other DNA sequences in the sample encode the same CDR3. CDR3 coding DNA: TGTGCCAGCAGCTTGGGGGGGAGCACAGATACGCAGTATTTT. Its translation: CASSLGGSTDTQYF. The V gene is TRBV11-3, the J gene TRBJ2-3, with 7 bases aligning to TRBD2. This CDR3 comprises 14 residues. Germline V gene data show CDR1 as SGHNT and CDR2 as YENEEA. With V trimmed by 3 bases and J by 0 bases, 0 bases remained unmatched.